The rows below give T cell receptor beta chains drawn from one sample of a study of breast tumors, draining lymph nodes, adjacent tissues. TCRdb re-derived calls from the multiplex PCR reads in MiXCR, one entry per CDR3 protein. The repertoire includes under 25,000 distinct CDR3 sequences, roughly 55% of them detected once, and 14% sits in the top ten. Sequences were obtained from breast tumor tissue. These receptors all come from a female donor with breast cancer. Some clones in this sample may be carry-over from other donors' samples. CDR3s include the opening cysteine and the closing phenylalanine or tryptophan. A D gene is named only where the DNA matches it firmly. Only some rows state a clone size, as once, few, many or a class for expanded clones.

clone_size	v_call	d_call	j_call	cdr3_aa	cdr3_nt
.	TRBV20-1	TRBD2	TRBJ2-5	CSTRVPRTSGGWGETQYF	TGCAGTACTAGAGTCCCCAGGACTAGCGGGGGCTGGGGGGAGACCCAGTACTTC
.	TRBV20-1	.	TRBJ2-1	CSPVGSIFDEQFF	TGCAGCCCCGTGGGGTCCATTTTCGATGAGCAGTTCTTC
.	TRBV2	.	TRBJ2-7	CASSESSAGSYEQYF	TGTGCCAGCAGTGAAAGTTCGGCAGGGAGCTACGAGCAGTACTTC
.	TRBV7-2	TRBD2	TRBJ2-3	CASSSSGGIDTQYF	TGTGCCAGCAGTTCTAGCGGGGGAATAGATACGCAATATTTT
few	TRBV7-9	.	TRBJ1-6	CASSLEQAYNSPLHF	TGTGCCAGCAGCTTAGAACAAGCCTATAATTCACCCCTCCACTTT
.	TRBV6-2/TRBV6-3	.	TRBJ1-5	CASNRDAYSNQPQHF	TGTGCCAGCAACCGGGACGCGTATAGCAATCAGCCCCAGCATTTT
.	TRBV12-3/TRBV12-4	.	TRBJ1-3	CASSFLAGSGNTIYF	TGTGCCAGCAGTTTCTTGGCCGGCTCTGGAAACACCATATATTTT
.	TRBV20-1	.	TRBJ1-6	CSSVGNESPLHF	TGCAGCTCCGTTGGGAATGAATCACCCCTCCACTTT
once	TRBV13	.	TRBJ2-3	CASSRGADTQYF	TGTGCCAGCAGCCGAGGCGCAGATACGCAGTATTTT
.	TRBV20-1	.	TRBJ1-5	CSAQVLHYQPQHF	TGCAGTGCCCAGGTGCTACATTATCAGCCCCAGCATTTT
.	TRBV20-1	.	TRBJ1-6	CSAWGPGVFDNSPLHF	TGCAGTGCATGGGGACCGGGCGTTTTTGACAACTCACCCCTCCACTTT
many	TRBV12-3/TRBV12-4	.	TRBJ2-6	CASSKGPGANVLTF	TGTGCCAGCAGTAAAGGGCCCGGGGCCAACGTCCTGACTTTC
few	TRBV7-3	.	TRBJ1-6	CASSLGDEGSPLHF	TGTGCCAGCAGCTTAGGGGATGAAGGTTCACCCCTCCACTTT
many	TRBV6-1	TRBD2	TRBJ2-3	CASSGTSGGADTQYF	TGTGCCAGCAGTGGGACTAGCGGGGGGGCAGATACGCAGTATTTT
many	TRBV5-1	TRBD1	TRBJ1-4	CASSPQGANEKLFF	TGCGCCAGCAGCCCACAGGGGGCTAATGAAAAACTGTTTTTT
.	TRBV9	.	TRBJ1-3	CASSVTGLDAGNTIYF	TGTGCCAGCAGCGTTACAGGCTTAGACGCTGGAAACACCATATATTTT
.	TRBV11-2	TRBD2	TRBJ2-7	CASSPTGLAGFLDEQYF	TGTGCCAGCAGCCCCACGGGACTAGCGGGATTTCTTGACGAGCAGTACTTC
once	TRBV6-6	TRBD2	TRBJ2-1	CASLERESSYNEQFF	TGTGCCAGCCTGGAGCGGGAGAGCTCCTACAATGAGCAGTTCTTC
many	TRBV6-6	TRBD1	TRBJ1-5	CASSYAQGGQPQHF	TGTGCCAGCAGTTACGCACAGGGGGGTCAGCCCCAGCATTTT
many	TRBV28	TRBD2	TRBJ2-1	CASIWTSGIGEQFF	TGTGCCAGCATCTGGACTAGCGGGATCGGTGAGCAGTTCTTC
.	TRBV10-1	TRBD2	TRBJ2-1	CASSARGGRGVYNEQFF	TGCGCCAGCAGTGCTCGGGGGGGGCGGGGGGTATACAATGAGCAGTTCTTC
few	TRBV20-1	TRBD1	TRBJ2-3	CSASGTGGTDTQYF	TGCAGTGCTTCCGGGACAGGGGGCACAGATACGCAGTATTTT
.	TRBV2	TRBD1	TRBJ1-4	CASRGGGGEKLFF	TGTGCCAGCAGGGGAGGGGGCGGTGAAAAACTGTTTTTT
.	TRBV5-1	TRBD1	TRBJ2-7	CASSLDRGSSYEQYF	TGCGCCAGCAGCCTCGACAGGGGGAGCTCCTACGAGCAGTACTTC
.	TRBV18	TRBD1	TRBJ2-2	CASRGQGASTGELFF	TGTGCCAGCCGAGGACAGGGGGCGTCGACCGGGGAGCTGTTTTTT
.	TRBV5-1	TRBD2	TRBJ2-1	CASISSGSSYNEQFF	TGCGCCAGTATCTCCAGCGGGAGCTCCTACAATGAGCAGTTCTTC
.	TRBV24-1	TRBD1	TRBJ2-3	CAAVRVQGACTDTQYF	TGTGCCGCCGTCCGGGTACAGGGGGCTTGCACAGATACGCAGTATTTT
.	TRBV10-3	.	TRBJ2-1	CAISDREMGEQFF	TGTGCCATCAGTGATAGGGAAATGGGGGAGCAGTTCTTC
.	TRBV29-1	TRBD1	TRBJ2-1	CSVGTDYNEQFF	TGCAGCGTGGGGACAGACTACAATGAGCAGTTCTTC
.	TRBV19	.	TRBJ2-2	CASRRTYTGELFF	TGTGCCAGTAGGAGAACCTACACCGGGGAGCTGTTTTTT
many	TRBV5-8	.	TRBJ2-5	CASSIRTTGANTQYF	TGTGCCAGCAGCATACGGACTACCGGGGCAAACACCCAGTACTTC
.	TRBV5-5	.	TRBJ2-7	CASSLGGPSYEQYF	TGTGCCAGCAGCTTGGGCGGTCCCTCCTACGAGCAGTACTTC
.	TRBV5-1	TRBD1	TRBJ2-6	CASSLRTGAQSGANVLTF	TGCGCCAGCAGCTTGAGGACAGGGGCTCAATCTGGGGCCAACGTCCTGACTTTC
medium-sized	TRBV7-8	.	TRBJ1-5	CASSPSGGRPQHF	TGTGCCAGCAGCCCCTCGGGGGGCCGGCCCCAGCATTTT
.	TRBV7-9	TRBD2	TRBJ2-3	CASSFQGGSTDTQYF	TGTGCCAGCAGCTTCCAGGGAGGGAGCACAGATACGCAGTATTTT
.	TRBV5-4	TRBD1	TRBJ2-2	CASSPGTGFGELFF	TGTGCCAGCAGCCCGGGGACAGGGTTCGGGGAGCTGTTTTTT
medium-sized	TRBV29-1	TRBD1	TRBJ1-2	CSVGGQEDYGYTF	TGCAGCGTTGGGGGACAGGAGGACTATGGCTACACCTTC
.	TRBV2	TRBD1	TRBJ1-5	CASSDRQGSGQPQHF	TGTGCCAGCAGTGATCGACAGGGAAGCGGGCAGCCCCAGCATTTT
.	TRBV10-3	TRBD1	TRBJ1-5	CAISEGDRTDDEQF	TGTGCCATCAGTGAAGGGGACAGAACAGACGATGAGCAGTTT
.	TRBV5-1	.	TRBJ2-1	CASSLAHPVDNEQFF	TGCGCCAGCAGCTTGGCCCATCCGGTTGACAATGAGCAGTTCTTC
medium-sized	TRBV5-1	TRBD1	TRBJ1-2	CASSPGTVKNYGYTF	TGCGCCAGCAGCCCCGGGACAGTAAAGAACTATGGCTACACCTTC
.	TRBV10-3	.	TRBJ2-3	CAGVSRRRTDTQYF	TGTGCCGGCGTGAGTCGACGGCGCACAGATACGCAGTATTTT
few	TRBV5-1	.	TRBJ1-6	CASSEDSPLHF	TGCGCCAGCAGCGAGGACTCACCCCTCCACTTT
.	TRBV2	.	TRBJ2-3	CASSEVSTDTQYF	TGTGCCAGCAGTGAGGTCAGCACAGATACGCAGTATTTT
.	TRBV7-3	.	TRBJ2-1	CASSLVGQNLNEQFF	TGTGCTAGCAGCTTGGTAGGACAGAACCTAAATGAGCAGTTCTTC
.	TRBV28	.	TRBJ1-6	CASSEGWTYNSPLHF	TGTGCCAGCAGTGAGGGATGGACTTATAATTCACCCCTCCACTTT
.	TRBV29-1	.	TRBJ1-3	CSVEDEGAGNTIYF	TGCAGCGTTGAAGATGAAGGGGCTGGAAACACCATATATTTT
.	TRBV7-2	TRBD1	TRBJ1-6	CASSLPGGVNGAPLHF	TGTGCCAGCAGCTTGCCAGGGGGGGTTAACGGGGCGCCCCTCCACTTT
.	TRBV6-5	TRBD1	TRBJ2-1	CAGIRGQGAEEQFF	TGTGCCGGCATTCGGGGACAGGGGGCTGAGGAGCAGTTCTTC
.	TRBV10-2	.	TRBJ2-2	CASSHRPTGELFF	TGCGCCAGCAGTCACCGGCCGACCGGGGAGCTGTTTTTT
few	TRBV5-6	.	TRBJ2-5	CASSLGAATQYF	TGTGCCAGCAGCTTGGGTGCAGCGACCCAGTACTTC
many	TRBV10-3	TRBD1	TRBJ2-5	CAIRSDRGYETQYF	TGTGCCATCAGATCCGACAGGGGTTATGAGACCCAGTACTTC
.	TRBV5-1	TRBD2	TRBJ2-3	CASSLVGGSSTDTQYF	TGCGCCAGCAGCTTGGTGGGGGGGTCTAGCACAGATACGCAGTATTTT
.	TRBV6-2/TRBV6-3	.	TRBJ2-3	CASRKITDTQYF	TGTGCCAGCAGGAAGATCACAGATACGCAGTATTTT
.	TRBV7-3	TRBD1	TRBJ1-6	CASSKDRREGDNSPLHF	TGTGCCAGCAGCAAGGACAGGCGGGAGGGCGATAATTCACCCCTCCACTTT
.	TRBV20-1	TRBD1	TRBJ1-5	CSARERRPGQGLQPQHF	TGCAGTGCGCGAGAACGGCGTCCGGGACAGGGACTTCAGCCCCAGCATTTT
.	TRBV24-1	.	TRBJ2-1	CATTSTSSYNEQFF	TGCGCCACCACCTCAACGAGCTCCTACAATGAGCAGTTCTTC
many	TRBV6-1	TRBD1	TRBJ2-1	CARGPGTGGINEQFF	TGTGCCAGAGGACCCGGGACAGGGGGGATCAATGAGCAGTTCTTC
.	TRBV7-7	.	TRBJ2-1	CASSLVTGNEQFF	TGTGCTAGCAGCTTAGTTACAGGGAATGAGCAGTTCTTC